The 12 T cell receptor beta chains presented below share a single source sample, sequenced in a study of blood T cell repertoires in COVID-19. Produced via immunoSEQ multiplex PCR; TCRdb's table is partial and in-frame only. Among a few hundred thousand clones, around 84% were seen once, and the ten largest hold over 4%. The sample comprised PBMCs or T cells enriched from blood (not recorded which). These receptors were collected from a man younger than 45 with acute COVID-19.

The V gene is TRBV19, the J gene TRBJ2-3; TRBD2 aligns across 7 bases. The V segment lost 2 bases and the J segment 2 bases; nucleotides outside the gene matches: 10. The length of the CDR3 is 17 residues. The V gene's germline CDR1 is LNHDA and CDR2 SQIVND (reference sequence). CDR3: CASSIIAAGRTTDTQYF. The CDR3 coding sequence is TGTGCCAGTAGTATAATTGCAGCGGGGAGAACCACAGATACGCAGTATTTT.

This sequence joins TRBV11-2 and TRBJ1-1; TRBD1 matches at 7 bases. The junction had 5 bases not matched to a gene; V was cut back by 4 bases and J by 6 bases. The CDR3 has 13 residues. Looked up from germline, CDR1 is SGHAT and CDR2 is FQNNGV. CDR3 in DNA: TGTGCCAGCAGCTCGACAGGGAATGCTGAAGCTTTCTTT. It encodes CASSSTGNAEAFF.

The chain combines TRBV5-6 with TRBJ1-1; 8 bases line up with TRBD1. After removal of 0 bases from V and 4 bases from J, the junction contained 8 bases not matched to a gene. Germline CDR1 SGHDT, CDR2 YYEEEE. This CDR3 contains 16 residues. CDR3 region: CASSLASDRVRTEAFF. DNA of the CDR3: TGTGCCAGCAGCTTGGCTTCGGACAGGGTTCGCACTGAAGCTTTCTTT.

The rearrangement uses TRBV18 and TRBJ1-1; D is unresolved. The CDR3 is 13 amino acids. CDR1 is KGHSH and CDR2 is LQKENI in the germline V gene. The V and J ends lost 4 bases and 7 bases respectively, with 13 bases between them. CDR3 loop: CASSRTESHEAFF. The CDR3 nucleotides read TGTGCCAGCTCACGCACAGAGAGTCATGAAGCTTTCTTT. Drawing the rest from reference TRBV18 and TRBJ1-1, the complete variable domain is NAGVMQNPRHLVRRRGQEARLRCSPMKGHSHVYWYRQLPEEGLKFMVYLQKENIIDESGMPKERFSAEFPKEGPSILRIQQVVRGDSAAYFCASSRTESHEAFFGQGTRLTVV.

This sequence joins TRBV6-5 and TRBJ2-1; the D is unclear. The germline V gene encodes CDR1 MNHEY and CDR2 SVGAGI. V was pared by 2 bases and J by 5 bases, with 7 bases between. The CDR3 contains 13 residues. CDR3 coding DNA: TGTGCCAGCAGTTACGACGGAGACAATGAGCAGTTCTTC. This gives the protein CASSYDGDNEQFF.

In nucleotides, the CDR3 is TGTGCCAGCAGCTTCAGGGGGACCAGAGATACGCAGTATTTT. It encodes CASSFRGTRDTQYF. The chain couples TRBV5-4 to TRBJ2-3; the match to TRBD1 covers 7 bases. The V gene end was trimmed by 2 bases and the J gene end by 5 bases; junction bases not matched to a gene: 5. The CDR3 covers 14 residues. The germline V gene encodes CDR1 SGHNT and CDR2 YYREEE (reference sequence).

This chain joins TRBV6-5 and TRBJ1-6, with 8 bases matching TRBD1. With V trimmed by 9 bases and J by 9 bases, 10 bases remained unmatched. This CDR3 region has 14 residues. The germline V gene encodes CDR1 MNHEY and CDR2 SVGAGI. This chain's CDR3 is CASRLDRVPSPLHF. The CDR3 DNA follows: TGTGCCAGTCGCTTGGACAGGGTCCCTTCACCCCTCCACTTT.

The rearrangement links TRBV11-3 to TRBJ2-3; the D gene is possibly TRBD2 (6 bases). The CDR3 has 14 amino acids. The V and J ends lost 5 bases and 4 bases respectively, with 13 bases between them. Germline CDR1 SGHNT, CDR2 YENEEA. The CDR3: CASSAYPGADTQYF. The CDR3 DNA reads TGTGCCAGCAGCGCCTACCCGGGGGCAGATACGCAGTATTTT.

The J gene is TRBJ1-6, the V gene TRBV20-1; D not resolved. The CDR3 totals 14 residues. Trimming took off 3 bases at V and 4 bases at J, with 10 bases between the two ends. CDR1 is DFQATT and CDR2 is SNEGSKA in the germline V gene (reference sequence). CDR3 nucleotides: TGCAGTGCTAGTGGGGTACAGTATAATTCACCCCTCCACTTT. This encodes CSASGVQYNSPLHF.

V is TRBV12-3 or TRBV12-4 and J is TRBJ2-1, with D unresolved. Between the trimmed V and J ends, which lost 6 bases and 5 bases, there was a span of 8 bases. The CDR3 covers 12 residues. In nucleotides, the CDR3 is TGTGCCAGCAGGGATCTAGACAATGAGCAGTTCTTC. Translation: CASRDLDNEQFF.

The chain has TRBV7-2 and TRBJ2-3; D gene uncertain. The V gene lost 5 bases and the J gene lost 0 bases, with 15 bases spanning the gap. The CDR3 length is 16 residues. Germline lookup yields CDR1 SGHTA and CDR2 FQGNSA. The CDR3 is CASSPPFGRSTDTQYF. CDR3 DNA sequence: TGTGCCAGCAGCCCGCCCTTTGGTCGGAGCACAGATACGCAGTATTTT.

This rearrangement joins TRBV27 to TRBJ1-2, with no clear D. Trimming shortened V by 2 bases and J by 0 bases, and 4 bases separated the two germline ends. CDR3 length equals 13 residues. Looked up from germline, CDR1 is MNHEY and CDR2 is SMNVEV (reference sequence). The chain's CDR3 is CASSLTANYGYTF. The CDR3 nucleotides are TGTGCCAGCAGTTTAACAGCTAACTATGGCTACACCTTC.